The 5 T cell receptor beta chains below all came from one sample that was sequenced in a study of T cells in Graves' hyperthyroidism and ophthalmopathy. It was RNA transcripts that yielded the amplified TCR beta CDR3 regions. RT-PCR in the first round (using the HTBI primer set) targeted the TCR CDR3. Each CDR3 protein gets one entry after TCRdb re-called the multiplex PCR reads with MiXCR. The data show 600,000 to 800,000 distinct CDR3 sequences, 30% to 40% seen once. Sequences were obtained from blood. The source of these receptors is a woman in her forties with Graves' hyperthyroidism.

The V and J genes are TRBV12-3 or TRBV12-4 and TRBJ2-7, with D hard to call. The CDR3 has 14 residues. Trimming stripped 10 bases from V and 3 bases from J, with 19 bases between. The CDR3 spells CANPQQKSRYEQYF. CDR3 DNA sequence: TGTGCCAACCCCCAGCAGAAATCCCGCTACGAGCAGTACTTC.

This clonotype was observed at least ten times. This rearrangement joins TRBV2 to TRBJ1-1; D unclear. CDR3 length equals 13 residues. With 8 bases removed from V and 1 base from J, the gap between germline ends came to 11 bases. CDR1 and CDR2 (germline): SNHLY, FYNNEI. The CDR3 DNA sequence: TGTGCCAGCTATCGCGGGAGGAACACTGAAGCTTTCTTT. Its protein product is CASYRGRNTEAFF. Full variable domain (rest looked up from reference TRBV2 and TRBJ1-1): EPEVTQTPSHQVTQMGQEVILRCVPISNHLYFYWYRQILGQKVEFLVSFYNNEISEKSEIFDDQFSVERPDGSNFTLKIRSTKLEDSAMYFCASYRGRNTEAFFGQGTRLTVV.

This clonotype has ten or more counts. The chain is built from TRBV29-1 and TRBJ2-6; D ambiguous. Trimming pared 4 bases from V and 2 bases from J, leaving 12 bases between. Germline V gene lookup returns CDR1 SQVTM and CDR2 ANQGSEA. CDR3 size: 15 residues. The CDR3 region is CSVGPARTGANVLTF. CDR3 sequence (DNA): TGCAGCGTTGGGCCCGCACGTACTGGGGCCAACGTCCTGACTTTC. Drawing the rest from reference TRBV29-1 and TRBJ2-6, the complete variable domain is SAVISQKPSRDICQRGTSLTIQCQVDSQVTMMFWYRQQPGQSLTLIATANQGSEATYESGFVIDKFPISRPNLTFSTLTVSNMSPEDSSIYLCSVGPARTGANVLTFGAGSRLTVL.

This clonotype was observed at least ten times. V usage is TRBV10-1 and J usage is TRBJ2-2, with D hard to call. Germline V CDR1 and CDR2: WNHNN, SYGVQD (reference sequence). The ends were cut back, 8 bases at V and 1 base at J, with 11 bases in the middle. This CDR3 has 14 amino acids. CDR3 bases: TGCGCCAGCTCTGGAGAGTTGAACACCGGGGAGCTGTTTTTT. Translation gives CASSGELNTGELFF.

The CDR3 DNA reads TGTGCCACCAGTGAGACAGGGACTAACTATGGCTACACCTTC. The encoded protein is CATSETGTNYGYTF. J is TRBJ1-2 and V is TRBV24-1; 7 bases agree with TRBD1. Germline assignment: CDR1 KGHDR and CDR2 SFDVKD. Unmatched junction bases numbered 1, after V lost 4 bases and J lost 0 bases. The CDR3 has 14 amino acids.